Following are 6 T cell receptor beta chains from one sample sequenced in a study of graft-versus-host responses after intestinal transplantation. CFSE-labeled responder cells (around 200,000) were plated with around 200,000 irradiated, violet-dye-labeled stimulator cells. Assay used: immunoSEQ multiplex PCR; TCRdb lists only in-frame clones, some missing. The sample lists 11,000 to 15,000 clones, over 35% occurring once. Sample: alloreactive CD8+ T cells from a mixed lymphocyte reaction culture, taken before intestinal transplant. Subset given: CFSE-low proliferating T cells sorted from roughly six-day pre-transplant mixed lymphocyte reaction (GvH or HvG direction). These receptors came from a human patient who received an intestinal transplant.

The rearrangement joins TRBV7-3 to TRBJ1-1; a possible D gene is TRBD1 (5 bases). The germline gives CDR1 SGHTA, CDR2 FQGTGA. The ends were cut back, 1 base at V and 0 bases at J, with 15 bases in the middle. This CDR3 region has 17 residues. In DNA form, the CDR3 reads TGTGCCAGCAGCTTAAGGCCCGCGACCAGGGTGAACACTGAAGCTTTCTTT. Encoded protein: CASSLRPATRVNTEAFF.

This clone counts as medium-sized. This chain links TRBV15 with TRBJ1-5; D not resolved. V gave up 0 bases and J gave up 5 bases, with 11 bases separating them. From germline, CDR1 is LNHNV and CDR2 YYDKDF (reference sequence). This CDR3 is 15 amino acids long. The CDR3 reads CATSRDLGVYQPQHF. The CDR3 DNA sequence: TGTGCCACCAGCAGAGATCTTGGGGTCTATCAGCCCCAGCATTTT.

This clone occurred a few times. This sequence joins TRBV19 and TRBJ1-6; D gene uncertain. The CDR3 is made up of 14 amino acids. Germline assignment: CDR1 LNHDA and CDR2 SQIVND (reference sequence). Trimming removed 1 base from V and 11 bases from J, with 12 bases in between. The CDR3 here is CASSIGQGYAPLHF. For the CDR3, the DNA is TGTGCCAGTAGTATAGGACAAGGGTACGCACCCCTCCACTTT.

The table lists this clone with a few counts. The chain has TRBV5-5 and TRBJ1-4; a weak D match, TRBD1 (6 bases). CDR1 and CDR2 (germline): SGHKS, YYEKEE (reference sequence). With 2 bases removed from V and 0 bases from J, the gap between germline ends came to 20 bases. The CDR3 sequence is 19 residues long. CDR3 amino acids: CASSFTLQGWSATNEKLFF. CDR3 coding DNA: TGTGCCAGCAGCTTTACTCTACAGGGATGGTCCGCAACTAATGAAAAACTGTTTTTT. The full variable domain, its missing parts supplied by reference TRBV5-5 and TRBJ1-4, is DAGVTQSPTHLIKTRGQQVTLRCSPISGHKSVSWYQQVLGQGPQFIFQYYEKEERGRGNFPDRFSARQFPNYSSELNVNALLLGDSALYLCASSFTLQGWSATNEKLFFGSGTQLSVL.

The rearrangement joins TRBV5-5 to TRBJ1-1, with 11 bases lining up with TRBD1. Germline assignment: CDR1 SGHKS and CDR2 YYEKEE (reference sequence). The trim removed 4 bases at V and 4 bases at J, leaving 9 bases unmatched. This CDR3 has 16 amino acids. The DNA of the CDR3 is TGTGCCAGCAGCATACCGGGACAGGGGGGGATCACTGAAGCTTTCTTT. Translated, it gives CASSIPGQGGITEAFF. Drawing the rest from reference TRBV5-5 and TRBJ1-1, the complete variable domain is DAGVTQSPTHLIKTRGQQVTLRCSPISGHKSVSWYQQVLGQGPQFIFQYYEKEERGRGNFPDRFSARQFPNYSSELNVNALLLGDSALYLCASSIPGQGGITEAFFGQGTRLTVV.

This clone was counted a few times. The rearrangement joins TRBV7-9 to TRBJ2-3; 8 bases match TRBD2. The germline CDR1 and CDR2 sequences are SEHNR and FQNEAQ (reference sequence). The length of the CDR3 is 15 residues. With V trimmed by 3 bases and J by 5 bases, 7 bases remained unmatched. The CDR3 region is CASSFLAGLVDTQYF. The CDR3 DNA sequence: TGTGCCAGCAGCTTCCTAGCGGGCCTGGTAGATACGCAGTATTTT.